By sample fraction, the clone carrying this TCR beta chain is medium-sized (0.01 to 0.1%). The antigen is not known. With 600 to 700 ng used per sample, the template was genomic DNA from bulk tumor. Several biopsies were collected from each primary tumor during surgery. They were spaced as far apart as possible within the tumor mass. Before undergoing curative surgery, patients had newly diagnosed non-small cell lung cancer that was untreated. Samples were obtained from newly diagnosed non-small cell lung cancer patients who were having surgery with curative intent. Amplification of TCR beta CDR3 was performed by multiplex PCR with 32 V and 13 J primers. TCRdb reanalysed the multiplex PCR reads using MiXCR and keeps one entry per CDR3 protein. The profile covers about 15,000 distinct CDR3 sequences, with about 30% appearing a single time and 5.2% taken by the ten largest. The data derive from a study of immune heterogeneity within non-small cell lung tumors. As for the study in general: There was 1 tumor not otherwise specified, along with 10 to 11 non-squamous carcinomas and a handful of squamous cell carcinomas. Overall study results and limits: High-frequency T-cell receptor beta clonotypes differed largely between individual patients. Local T-cell clonality correlated moderately but significantly with local tumor mutational burden (R roughly 0.37).

The germline V gene has CDR1 GTSNPN and CDR2 SVGIG (reference sequence). There are 13 residues in the CDR3. Trimming took 3 bases from V and 1 from J; bases not matched to a gene: 1. This clonotype was sampled from a man aged 35 to 55 with non-small cell lung cancer. V and J are TRBV30 and TRBJ1-2; 8 nucleotides agree with TRBD1. Sequencing was performed on lung tumor tissue. This CDR3 is CAWSGQGNYGYTF. The CDR3 DNA is TGTGCCTGGAGCGGACAGGGTAACTATGGCTACACCTTC.